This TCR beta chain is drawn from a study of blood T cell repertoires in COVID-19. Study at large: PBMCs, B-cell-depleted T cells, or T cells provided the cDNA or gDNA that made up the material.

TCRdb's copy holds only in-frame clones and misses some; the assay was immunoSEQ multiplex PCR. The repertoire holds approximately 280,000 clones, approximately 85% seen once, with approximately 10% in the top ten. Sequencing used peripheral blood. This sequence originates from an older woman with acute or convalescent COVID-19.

CDR3: CASSGARGRAETQYF. In nucleotides, the CDR3 is TGTGCCAGCAGTGGGGCACGGGGTCGGGCAGAGACCCAGTACTTC. The V gene is TRBV2, the J gene TRBJ2-5; D possibly corresponds to TRBD2 (5 bases). The CDR3 loop spans 15 amino acids. Trimming shortened V by 4 bases and J by 4 bases, and 16 bases separated the two germline ends. CDR1 is SNHLY, CDR2 FYNNEI, per germline.